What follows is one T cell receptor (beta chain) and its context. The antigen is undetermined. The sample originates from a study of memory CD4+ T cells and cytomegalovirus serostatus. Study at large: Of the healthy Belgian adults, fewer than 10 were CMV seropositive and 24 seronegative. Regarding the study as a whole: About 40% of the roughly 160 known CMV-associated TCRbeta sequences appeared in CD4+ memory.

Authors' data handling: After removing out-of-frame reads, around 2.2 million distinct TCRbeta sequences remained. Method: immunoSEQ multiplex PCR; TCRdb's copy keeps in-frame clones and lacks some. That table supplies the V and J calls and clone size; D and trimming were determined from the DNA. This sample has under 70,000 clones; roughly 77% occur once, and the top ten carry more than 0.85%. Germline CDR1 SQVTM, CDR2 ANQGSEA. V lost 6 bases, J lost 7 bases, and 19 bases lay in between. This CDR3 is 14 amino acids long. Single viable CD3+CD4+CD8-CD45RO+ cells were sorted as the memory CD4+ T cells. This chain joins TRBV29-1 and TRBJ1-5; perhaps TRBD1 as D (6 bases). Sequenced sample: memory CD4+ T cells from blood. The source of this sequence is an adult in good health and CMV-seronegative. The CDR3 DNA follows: TGCAGCGTCTCGGGGGGCAGGGCAGGGCAGCCCCAGCATTTT. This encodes CSVSGGRAGQPQHF.